These 21 T cell receptor beta chains originate from one sample sequenced in a study of CD8+ T cells in alopecia areata (dated by TCRdb to 2017 to 2018). Explained via the paper, the time point label denotes: 20 to 30 weeks on oral tofacitinib. Read against the paper, the sample's treatment or condition label means: oral pan-JAK inhibitor, 5-10 mg twice daily. Libraries came from the immunoSEQ multiplex PCR assay. For TCR sequencing, RNA was extracted from every sample and reverse transcribed into cDNA to serve as template. Held by TCRdb, this immuneACCESS table contains in-frame sequences only and omits some clones. Under half of the omission traces to an unresolved V gene where checked; the cause of the rest is unknown. For this sample there are about 76,000 clones; around 65% appear just once. Of the sample, 23% is held by the ten largest clones. The source was CD8+ T cells sorted from blood, collected at week 24, from a patient treated with tofacitinib. The receptors here all came from a human donor with alopecia areata.

This clone came up a few times. The chain combines TRBV7-2 with TRBJ1-6, with D hard to call. V was trimmed by 1 base and J by 9 bases, leaving 4 bases between them. The CDR3 contains 12 residues. Germline CDR1 and CDR2: SGHTA and FQGNSA. CDR3 region: CASSLVGSPLHF. The CDR3 DNA sequence: TGTGCCAGCAGCTTAGTGGGTTCACCCCTCCACTTT. Combining the CDR3 with reference TRBV7-2 and TRBJ1-6 gives the whole variable domain GAGVSQSPSNKVTEKGKDVELRCDPISGHTALYWYRQSLGQGLEFLIYFQGNSAPDKSGLPSDRFSAERTGGSVSTLTIQRTQQEDSAVYLCASSLVGSPLHFGNGTRLTVT.

By share, this clone ranks as medium-sized (0.01 to 0.1%). The chain combines TRBV28 with TRBJ2-3, with TRBD2 matching over 9 bases. CDR1 is MDHEN, CDR2 SYDVKM, per germline. The CDR3 runs 15 residues. J lost 4 bases, V lost 7 bases, and 9 bases had no gene match. CDR3 sequence reads: CASNLSGSGADTQYF. The CDR3 bases are TGTGCCAGCAACCTTAGCGGGAGTGGAGCAGATACGCAGTATTTT. Full variable domain (outside the CDR3, taken from reference TRBV28 and TRBJ2-3): DVKVTQSSRYLVKRTGEKVFLECVQDMDHENMFWYRQDPGLGLRLIYFSYDVKMKEKGDIPEGYSVSREKKERFSLILESASTNQTSMYLCASNLSGSGADTQYFGPGTRLTVL.

In its sample, this clone was seen many times. The V gene is TRBV28, the J gene TRBJ2-3, with unresolved D. CDR3 size: 14 residues. Germline V lookup: CDR1 MDHEN, CDR2 SYDVKM. With 3 bases removed from V and 1 base from J, the gap between germline ends came to 8 bases. Here the CDR3 reads CASSFLSGTDTQYF. For the CDR3, the DNA is TGTGCCAGCAGTTTTCTCAGCGGCACAGATACGCAGTATTTT.

J is TRBJ2-7 and V is TRBV19; D might be TRBD2 (6 bases). This CDR3 region has 14 residues. The V end was cut by 8 bases, the J end by 4 bases, with 18 bases between. Germline V gene sequence: CDR1 LNHDA, CDR2 SQIVND (reference sequence). The CDR3 is CASGLSDGKYEQYF. The DNA for the CDR3 is TGTGCCAGTGGACTATCGGACGGCAAATACGAGCAGTACTTC.

V gene TRBV9 combines with J gene TRBJ1-1; D is unresolved. Germline CDR1 and CDR2: SGDLS and YYNGEE. The CDR3 extends over 16 amino acids. Trimming left V 3 bases short and J 0 bases short, with 15 bases between. The CDR3 DNA follows: TGTGCCAGCAGCGCGGACCAGGACGGTCTGAACACTGAAGCTTTCTTT. This codes for CASSADQDGLNTEAFF. Full variable domain (outside the CDR3, taken from reference TRBV9 and TRBJ1-1): DSGVTQTPKHLITATGQRVTLRCSPRSGDLSVYWYQQSLDQGLQFLIQYYNGEERAKGNILERFSAQQFPDLHSELNLSSLELGDSALYFCASSADQDGLNTEAFFGQGTRLTVV.

The chain couples TRBV27 to TRBJ1-2, with D possibly matching TRBD1 (5 bases). This CDR3 is built from 11 residues. From germline, CDR1 is MNHEY and CDR2 SMNVEV (reference sequence). V was clipped by 6 bases and J by 7 bases, with 9 bases between them. CDR3: CASRYDSGYTF. CDR3 DNA sequence: TGTGCCAGCAGATACGACAGTGGCTACACCTTC.

The chain combines TRBV29-1 with TRBJ2-2; D remains unclear. With 5 bases removed from V and 1 base from J, the gap between germline ends came to 8 bases. The CDR3 has 13 residues. Germline V gene sequence: CDR1 SQVTM, CDR2 ANQGSEA. The CDR3 is CSVLMENTGELFF. The CDR3 DNA is TGCAGCGTTCTCATGGAGAACACCGGGGAGCTGTTTTTT.

This clone showed up just a few times. This chain uses TRBV15 with TRBJ2-5; a weak D match, TRBD2 (6 bases). The germline gives CDR1 LNHNV, CDR2 YYDKDF (reference sequence). The CDR3 has 16 amino acids. Between the trimmed V and J ends, which lost 4 bases and 5 bases, there was a span of 20 bases. CDR3 DNA: TGTGCCACCAGCACAACGCGGGACTCGGCACCGGAGACCCAGTACTTC. Its protein is CATSTTRDSAPETQYF.

The genes are TRBV7-2 and TRBJ1-2; TRBD1 matches 7 bases. V shed 5 bases and J 2 bases; nucleotides not matched to a gene: 11. CDR1 and CDR2 (germline): SGHTA, FQGNSA. This CDR3 is 16 amino acids long. DNA for the CDR3: TGTGCCAGCAGCCTACAGACAGGGCCCCTAAACTATGGCTACACCTTC. As protein: CASSLQTGPLNYGYTF.

This clone has a handful of counts. This rearrangement joins TRBV23-1 to TRBJ2-7; D is uncertain. TRBV23-1 is an open reading frame, and its role is uncertain. V lost 6 bases and J lost 2, with 17 bases in between. This CDR3 region has 15 residues. CDR3 DNA sequence: TGCGCCAGCAGCCCAGAGACACATCCTACCTACGAGCAGTACTTC. It translates to CASSPETHPTYEQYF.

The chain combines TRBV13 with TRBJ1-4, with D possibly being TRBD1 (5 bases). Trimming removed 3 bases at V and 8 bases at J, with 13 bases between. CDR3 length: 14 residues. The germline gives CDR1 PRHDT, CDR2 FYEKMQ (reference sequence). The CDR3 nucleotides read TGTGCCAGCAGCTTCCGGGACGAGAGGGAAAAACTGTTTTTT. Its protein is CASSFRDEREKLFF.

This chain uses TRBV4-3 with TRBJ2-5, with D unclear. Germline values: CDR1 LGHNA, CDR2 YSLEER. Trimming stripped 2 bases from V and 5 bases from J, with 6 bases between. The CDR3 has 12 residues. The CDR3 loop is CASSQYGETQYF. CDR3 bases: TGCGCCAGCAGCCAATACGGCGAGACCCAGTACTTC.

The rearrangement joins TRBV4-1 to TRBJ2-2, with D maybe TRBD1 (6 bases). The CDR3 spans 14 residues. V was clipped by 7 bases and J by 2 bases, with 11 bases between them. Looked up from germline, CDR1 is MGHRA and CDR2 is YSYEKL. The CDR3 coding sequence is TGCGCCAGCAAGGGGACACCTAACACCGGGGAGCTGTTTTTT. Its translation: CASKGTPNTGELFF.

This chain links TRBV27 with TRBJ2-7; TRBD2 matches 9 bases. Trimming removed 6 bases from V and 2 bases from J; junction bases left unmatched: 11. Germline V CDR1 and CDR2: MNHEY, SMNVEV (reference sequence). The CDR3 is 16 amino acids. Here the CDR3 DNA reads TGTGCCAGCAGCCGACTCACTAGCGGGTTTACCTACGAGCAGTACTTC. Residues: CASSRLTSGFTYEQYF.

This clone was counted between two and nine times. The chain joins TRBV19 to TRBJ1-5; TRBD1 matches 7 bases. V was clipped by 10 bases and J by 0 bases; unmatched bases: 3. Germline loops: CDR1 LNHDA, CDR2 SQIVND (reference sequence). This CDR3 region has 13 residues. The DNA for the CDR3 is TGTGCCATCGGGACAGATAGCAATCAGCCCCAGCATTTT. Its protein product is CAIGTDSNQPQHF.

The rearrangement links TRBV4-1 to TRBJ1-2, with a weak D call TRBD1 (5 bases). The germline V gene encodes CDR1 MGHRA and CDR2 YSYEKL. V lost 1 base to trimming and J lost 3 bases, with 12 bases between them. The CDR3 covers 15 residues. The CDR3 region is CASSQVARDDYGYTF. The DNA of the CDR3 is TGCGCCAGCAGCCAAGTCGCCAGGGACGACTATGGCTACACCTTC.

This clone appeared a few times. The CDR3, as DNA: TGTGCAACCGGGACAGATAACAATGAGCAGTTCTTC. This codes for CATGTDNNEQFF. The rearrangement joins TRBV27 to TRBJ2-1; 7 bases are shared with TRBD1. CDR1 is MNHEY and CDR2 is SMNVEV in the germline V gene (reference sequence). CDR3 length equals 12 residues.

DNA for the CDR3: TGTGCCAGTACTACAGGGGGAAGCGGCAATCAGCCCCAGCATTTT. Protein product: CASTTGGSGNQPQHF. The V call is TRBV19, the J call TRBJ1-5; 8 nucleotides align to TRBD1. Germline-derived CDR1 and CDR2 are LNHDA and SQIVND (reference sequence). Trimming at V came to 7 bases and at J to 2 bases, leaving 7 bases not matched to a gene. The CDR3 length is 15 residues.

This rearrangement joins TRBV14 to TRBJ2-5; 9 bases match TRBD2. CDR3 length: 14 amino acids. V was clipped by 6 bases and J by 5 bases; unmatched bases: 7. Germline V lookup: CDR1 SGHDN, CDR2 FVKESK. The CDR3 nucleotides read TGTGCCAGCAGGAATAGCGGGAGCTGGGAGACCCAGTACTTC. It encodes CASRNSGSWETQYF.

The rearrangement joins TRBV29-1 to TRBJ2-1, with D unclear. V lost 4 bases and J lost 10, with 11 bases in between. The CDR3 covers 11 residues. Germline-derived CDR1 and CDR2 are SQVTM and ANQGSEA. CDR3 loop: CSVALALEQFF. DNA of the CDR3: TGCAGCGTTGCGCTGGCTTTAGAGCAGTTCTTC.

This clone was found once. The V call is TRBV30, the J call TRBJ2-1; D is unclear. V was shortened by 4 bases and J by 6 bases, with 7 bases between the two germline ends. CDR1 GTSNPN and CDR2 SVGIG come from the germline V gene (reference sequence). This CDR3 has 11 amino acids. The CDR3: CAWTIGNEQFF. The CDR3 nucleotides are TGTGCCTGGACGATAGGCAATGAGCAGTTCTTC.